These 16 T cell receptor beta chains share one sample of origin, sequenced in a study of T cells in Graves' hyperthyroidism and ophthalmopathy. Regions amplified from RNA transcripts were the TCR beta CDR3 regions. The HTBI set primed first-round TCR CDR3 RT-PCR. TCRdb called the multiplex PCR reads again in MiXCR, with one record for every CDR3 protein. Of around 450,000 distinct CDR3 sequences in the sample, about 13% were seen once. The sample comprised blood. The receptors shown here come from a woman aged 18-30 years with Graves' hyperthyroidism.

This clonotype was counted between two and nine times. V and J are TRBV4-1 and TRBJ1-1; 12 bases fit TRBD1. V was pared by 8 bases and J by 1 base, with 8 bases of the junction left unmatched. Per the germline V gene, CDR1 is MGHRA and CDR2 is YSYEKL. CDR3 length: 16 amino acids. The CDR3 spells CASGGGQGATNTEAFF. The DNA of the CDR3 is TGCGCCAGCGGCGGGGGACAGGGGGCCACGAACACTGAAGCTTTCTTT.

The rearrangement uses TRBV20-1 and TRBJ2-7, with 9 bases aligning to TRBD1. The CDR3 extends over 12 amino acids. Germline V gene sequence: CDR1 DFQATT, CDR2 SNEGSKA (reference sequence). V gave up 6 bases and J gave up 2 bases; unmatched junction bases: 2. The CDR3 loop is CSARQGAYEQYF. CDR3 coding DNA: TGCAGTGCGAGACAGGGGGCCTACGAGCAGTACTTC.

This clonotype was detected a few times. Germline is not matched at one junction end, which may reflect a read error. The CDR3 DNA reads as TGCAGCGTTGCGAAGACCGGGGAGCTGTTTTTT. This translates into CSVAKTGELFF. The chain recombines TRBV29-1 with TRBJ2-2; D not resolved. CDR3 length equals 11 residues. Germline lookup yields CDR1 SQVTM and CDR2 ANQGSEA.

This clonotype has just a few counts. The CDR3 DNA reads TGCAGTGCTAGAGATCCGGCTAGCGGGTACTACAATGAGCAGTTCTTC. This sequence encodes CSARDPASGYYNEQFF. The chain links TRBV20-1 to TRBJ2-1, with 8 positions matching TRBD2. Germline-derived CDR1 and CDR2 are DFQATT and SNEGSKA (reference sequence). The CDR3 runs to 16 residues. Trimming took 0 bases from V and 3 from J; bases not matched to a gene: 7.

The chain links TRBV20-1 to TRBJ2-2, with 8 bases that match TRBD2. Per germline, CDR1 DFQATT and CDR2 SNEGSKA (reference sequence). With V trimmed by 6 bases and J by 3 bases, 9 bases remained unmatched. The CDR3 loop spans 15 amino acids. The CDR3 region is CSAITSGEHTGELFF. CDR3 nucleotides: TGCAGTGCAATAACTAGCGGAGAACACACCGGGGAGCTGTTTTTT.

This clonotype was seen a handful of times. This chain connects TRBV4-1 to TRBJ1-5; no definite D call. The CDR3 runs 17 residues. The germline V gene has CDR1 MGHRA and CDR2 YSYEKL. The germline V and J ends were trimmed by 0 bases and 6 bases, with 18 bases remaining between them. DNA for the CDR3: TGCGCCAGCAGCCAAGAGAACGGCCGGTTCCCATTTCAGCCCCAGCATTTT. Translated, it gives CASSQENGRFPFQPQHF.

In its sample, this clonotype was seen many times. The rearrangement links TRBV6-2 or TRBV6-3 to TRBJ2-5; weak D call: TRBD1 (6 bases). V was cut by 2 bases and J by 0 bases, with 28 bases left in between. Germline V gene lookup returns CDR1 MNHEY and CDR2 SVGEGT. CDR3 size: 21 residues. In DNA form, the CDR3 reads TGTGCCAGCAGTTACCACATTTGGACAGCGTCGACTCCCCAGTACCAAGAGACCCAGTACTTC. It is translated as CASSYHIWTASTPQYQETQYF.

This clonotype appeared once. V and J are TRBV2 and TRBJ2-1; D may be TRBD2 (6 bases). The germline V and J ends were trimmed by 5 bases and 1 base, with 12 bases remaining between them. Germline CDR1 SNHLY, CDR2 FYNNEI. This CDR3 has 15 residues. Here the CDR3 reads CASSPVADSYNEQFF. The CDR3 DNA follows: TGTGCCAGCAGTCCGGTAGCGGATTCCTACAATGAGCAGTTCTTC.

This clonotype was seen ten or more times. This chain connects TRBV20-1 to TRBJ2-1; 14 nucleotides match TRBD2. Germline CDR1 and CDR2: DFQATT and SNEGSKA (reference sequence). Trimming cost V 6 bases and J 0 bases; bases outside gene matches: 7. CDR3 length: 17 residues. Here the CDR3 reads CSAPGLAGASSYNEQFF. CDR3 nucleotides: TGCAGTGCGCCGGGACTAGCGGGAGCGTCCTCCTACAATGAGCAGTTCTTC.

This rearrangement joins TRBV3-1 to TRBJ2-5, with D uncertain. The CDR3 is made up of 10 amino acids. Germline V gives CDR1 LGHDT, CDR2 YNNKEL (reference sequence). V was pared by 1 base and J by 10 bases, with 4 bases between. CDR3 region: CASSQVNQYF. The CDR3 nucleotides are TGTGCCAGCAGCCAAGTTAACCAGTACTTC.

This clonotype was found a few times. V and J are TRBV6-1 and TRBJ1-2, with 7 bases identical to TRBD1. J was trimmed by 7 bases and V by 5 bases; bases with no gene match: 10. CDR3 length equals 14 residues. Germline CDR1 MNHNS, CDR2 SASEGT. The CDR3 region has the DNA TGTGCCAGCAGTTCAGCGGACAGGTCGGCTGGCTACACCTTC. It specifies CASSSADRSAGYTF.

Turning to this clonotype: This may stem from a read error, because a much larger clone lies one nucleotide away. V gene TRBV7-3 combines with J gene TRBJ2-1; weak D call: TRBD1 (5 bases). V lost 10 bases, J lost 9 bases, and 22 bases lay in between. Germline V gene data show CDR1 as SGHTA and CDR2 as FQGTGA. The CDR3 is made up of 14 amino acids. DNA for the CDR3: TGTGCCAACAAATCACTCAGACAGTCCCCTGAGCAGTTCTTC. Protein sequence: CANKSLRQSPEQFF.

As regards this clonotype: Since a much larger clone is just one base distant, this may be a read error. V gene TRBV12-3 or TRBV12-4 combines with J gene TRBJ2-7, with 10 nucleotides matching TRBD2. This CDR3 is 15 amino acids long. CDR3 sequence (DNA): TGTACCAGCAGCCTACAAAGCGGGAGGGAGTACGAGCAGTACTTC. As protein: CTSSLQSGREYEQYF.

The CDR3 nucleotides read TGTGCCAGCAGTTTAAAGTCCTGGGGTCCCAAAAACATTCAGTACTTC. Residues: CASSLKSWGPKNIQYF. J is TRBJ2-4 and V is TRBV28; D gene ambiguous. Trimming pared 2 bases from V and 2 bases from J, leaving 13 bases between. The germline gives CDR1 MDHEN, CDR2 SYDVKM. The CDR3 has 16 amino acids.

The chain combines TRBV4-1 with TRBJ1-2; a possible D gene is TRBD1 (5 bases). The CDR3 contains 12 residues. Trimming removed 4 bases from V and 9 bases from J, with 12 bases in between. From germline, CDR1 is MGHRA and CDR2 YSYEKL. The CDR3 coding sequence is TGCGCCAGCAGCCCCGGACAAGGCCGCTACACCTTC. Residues: CASSPGQGRYTF.

The V and J genes are TRBV7-9 and TRBJ2-1, with a tentative D call TRBD2 (7 bases). The ends were cut back, 5 bases at V and 4 bases at J, with 18 bases in the middle. This CDR3 spans 16 amino acids. Germline CDR1 is SEHNR and CDR2 is FQNEAQ (reference sequence). The CDR3 loop is CASSIVGGVGYNEQFF. DNA of the CDR3: TGTGCCAGCAGCATCGTAGGGGGGGTTGGGTACAATGAGCAGTTCTTC. Variable domain in full (rest from reference TRBV7-9 and TRBJ2-1): DTGVSQNPRHKITKRGQNVTFRCDPISEHNRLYWYRQTLGQGPEFLTYFQNEAQLEKSRLLSDRFSAERPKGSFSTLEIQRTEQGDSAMYLCASSIVGGVGYNEQFFGPGTRLTVL.